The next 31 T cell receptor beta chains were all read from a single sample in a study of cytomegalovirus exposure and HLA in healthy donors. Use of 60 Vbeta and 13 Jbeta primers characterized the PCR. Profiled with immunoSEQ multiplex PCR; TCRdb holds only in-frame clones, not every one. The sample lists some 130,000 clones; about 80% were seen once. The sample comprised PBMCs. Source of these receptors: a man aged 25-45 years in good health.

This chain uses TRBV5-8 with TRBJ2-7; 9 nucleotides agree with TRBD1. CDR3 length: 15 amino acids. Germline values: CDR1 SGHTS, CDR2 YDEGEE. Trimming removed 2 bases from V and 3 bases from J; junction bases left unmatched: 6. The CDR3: CASSFLGTGFYEQYF. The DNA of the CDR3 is TGTGCCAGCAGCTTTTTGGGGACAGGGTTCTACGAGCAGTACTTC.

Written as DNA, the CDR3 is TGTGCCAGCAGTTTAGCGGGAGTGGGGACAGATACGCAGTATTTT. This codes for CASSLAGVGTDTQYF. The chain joins TRBV27 to TRBJ2-3, with TRBD2 matching over 7 bases. Per germline, CDR1 MNHEY and CDR2 SMNVEV (reference sequence). The CDR3 runs to 15 residues. J lost 3 bases, V lost 2 bases, and 5 bases had no gene match.

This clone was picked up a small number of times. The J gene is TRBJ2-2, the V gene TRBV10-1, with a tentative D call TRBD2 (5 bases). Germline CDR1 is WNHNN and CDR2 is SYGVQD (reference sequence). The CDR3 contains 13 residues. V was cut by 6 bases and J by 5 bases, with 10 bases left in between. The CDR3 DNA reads TGCGCCAGCAGCGGCCCGGGGACCGGGGAGCTGTTTTTT. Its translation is CASSGPGTGELFF.

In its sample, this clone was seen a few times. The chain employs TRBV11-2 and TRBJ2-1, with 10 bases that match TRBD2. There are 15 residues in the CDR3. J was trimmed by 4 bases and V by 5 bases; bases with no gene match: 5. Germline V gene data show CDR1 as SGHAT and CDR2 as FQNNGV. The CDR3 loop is CASSVGLAAYNEQFF. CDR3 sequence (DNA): TGTGCCAGCAGCGTCGGACTAGCGGCTTACAATGAGCAGTTCTTC.

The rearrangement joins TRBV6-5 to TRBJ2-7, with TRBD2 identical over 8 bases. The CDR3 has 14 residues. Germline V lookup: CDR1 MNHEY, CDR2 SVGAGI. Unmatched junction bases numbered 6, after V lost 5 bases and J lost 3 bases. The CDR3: CASSPSGRSYEQYF. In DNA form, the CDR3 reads TGTGCCAGCAGTCCAAGCGGGAGAAGCTACGAGCAGTACTTC.

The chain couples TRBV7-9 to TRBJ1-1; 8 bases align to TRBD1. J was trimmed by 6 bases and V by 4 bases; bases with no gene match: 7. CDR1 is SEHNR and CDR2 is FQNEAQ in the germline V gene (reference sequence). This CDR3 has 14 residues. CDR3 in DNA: TGTGCCAGCAGCTCCTTCCAGGGGGCTGCTGAAGCTTTCTTT. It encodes CASSSFQGAAEAFF.

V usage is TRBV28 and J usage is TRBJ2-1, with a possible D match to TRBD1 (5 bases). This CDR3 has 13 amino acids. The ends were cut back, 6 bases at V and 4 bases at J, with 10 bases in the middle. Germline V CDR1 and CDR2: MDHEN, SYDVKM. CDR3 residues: CASSWGLYNEQFF. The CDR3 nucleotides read TGTGCCAGCAGCTGGGGCCTATACAATGAGCAGTTCTTC.

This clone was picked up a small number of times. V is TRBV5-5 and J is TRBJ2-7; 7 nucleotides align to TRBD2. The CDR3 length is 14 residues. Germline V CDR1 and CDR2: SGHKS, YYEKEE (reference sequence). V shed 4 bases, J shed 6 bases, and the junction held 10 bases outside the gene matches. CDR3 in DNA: TGTGCCAGCAGCGCCGGGACGGGGGGACTCGAGCAGTACTTC. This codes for CASSAGTGGLEQYF.

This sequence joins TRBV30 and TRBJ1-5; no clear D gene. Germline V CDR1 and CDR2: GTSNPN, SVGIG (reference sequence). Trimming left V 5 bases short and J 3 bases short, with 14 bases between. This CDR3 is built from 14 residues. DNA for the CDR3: TGTGCCTGGGCCAAGCGTGGTTCCAATCAGCCCCAGCATTTT. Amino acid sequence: CAWAKRGSNQPQHF.

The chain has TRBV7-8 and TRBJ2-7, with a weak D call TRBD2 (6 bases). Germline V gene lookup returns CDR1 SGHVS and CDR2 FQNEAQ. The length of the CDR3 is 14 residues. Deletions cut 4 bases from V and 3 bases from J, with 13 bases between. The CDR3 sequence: CASSWGDGIYEQYF. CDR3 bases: TGTGCCAGCAGCTGGGGGGACGGGATCTACGAGCAGTACTTC.

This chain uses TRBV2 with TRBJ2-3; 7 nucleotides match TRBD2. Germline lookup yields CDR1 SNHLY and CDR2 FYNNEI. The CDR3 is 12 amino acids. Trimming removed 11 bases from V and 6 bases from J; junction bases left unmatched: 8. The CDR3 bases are TGTGCCTGGGGGGGGAGAGGTGATACGCAGTATTTT. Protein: CAWGGRGDTQYF.

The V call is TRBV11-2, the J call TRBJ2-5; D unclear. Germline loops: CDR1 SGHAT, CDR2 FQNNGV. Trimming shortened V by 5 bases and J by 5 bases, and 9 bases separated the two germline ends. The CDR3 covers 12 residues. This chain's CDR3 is CASSPEAETQYF. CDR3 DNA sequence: TGTGCCAGCAGCCCAGAGGCGGAGACCCAGTACTTC. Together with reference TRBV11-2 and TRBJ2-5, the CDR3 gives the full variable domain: EAGVAQSPRYKIIEKRQSVAFWCNPISGHATLYWYQQILGQGPKLLIQFQNNGVVDDSQLPKDRFSAERLKGVDSTLKIQPAKLEDSAVYLCASSPEAETQYFGPGTRLLVL.

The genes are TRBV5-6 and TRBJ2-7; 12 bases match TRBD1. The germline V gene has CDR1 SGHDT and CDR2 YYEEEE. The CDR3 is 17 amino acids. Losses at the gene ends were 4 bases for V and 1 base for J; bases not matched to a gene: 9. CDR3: CASSKEGGQGASYEQYF. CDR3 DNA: TGTGCCAGCAGCAAGGAAGGGGGACAGGGGGCATCCTACGAGCAGTACTTC.

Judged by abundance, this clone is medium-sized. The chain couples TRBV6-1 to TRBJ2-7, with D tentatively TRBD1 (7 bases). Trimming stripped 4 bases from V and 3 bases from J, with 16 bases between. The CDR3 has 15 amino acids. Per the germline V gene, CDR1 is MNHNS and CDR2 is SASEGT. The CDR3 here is CASSVSAGGNYEQYF. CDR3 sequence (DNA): TGTGCCAGCAGTGTTTCGGCAGGGGGGAACTACGAGCAGTACTTC.

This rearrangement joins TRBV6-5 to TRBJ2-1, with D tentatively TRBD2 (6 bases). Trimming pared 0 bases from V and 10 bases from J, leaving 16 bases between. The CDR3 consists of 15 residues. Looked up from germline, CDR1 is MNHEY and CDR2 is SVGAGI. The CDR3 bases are TGTGCCAGCAGTTACTCGGAAACGGGAGTGGGGGAGCAGTTCTTC. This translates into CASSYSETGVGEQFF.

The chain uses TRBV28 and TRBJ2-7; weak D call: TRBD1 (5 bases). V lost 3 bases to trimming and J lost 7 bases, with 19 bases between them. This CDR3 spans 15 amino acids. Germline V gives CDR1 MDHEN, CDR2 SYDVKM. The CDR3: CASSLPRELMGEQYF. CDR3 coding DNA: TGTGCCAGCAGTTTGCCCAGGGAATTAATGGGTGAGCAGTACTTC.

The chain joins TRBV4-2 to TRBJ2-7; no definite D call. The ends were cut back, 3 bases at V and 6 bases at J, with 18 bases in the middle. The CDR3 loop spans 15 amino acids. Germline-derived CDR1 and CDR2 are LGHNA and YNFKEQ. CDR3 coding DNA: TGTGCCAGCAGCCACTATGCCATGACACCTACCGAGCAGTACTTC. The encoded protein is CASSHYAMTPTEQYF.

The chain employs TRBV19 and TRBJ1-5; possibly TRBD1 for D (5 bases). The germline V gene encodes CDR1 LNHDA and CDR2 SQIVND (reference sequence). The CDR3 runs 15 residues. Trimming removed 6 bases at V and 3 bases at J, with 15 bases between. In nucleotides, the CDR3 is TGTGCCAGTAGCAACACAGGAGGGGACAATCAGCCCCAGCATTTT. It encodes CASSNTGGDNQPQHF.

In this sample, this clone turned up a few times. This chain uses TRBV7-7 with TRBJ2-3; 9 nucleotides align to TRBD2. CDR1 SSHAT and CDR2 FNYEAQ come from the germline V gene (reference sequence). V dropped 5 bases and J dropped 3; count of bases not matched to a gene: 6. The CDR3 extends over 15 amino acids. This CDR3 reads CASSHSGSLTDTQYF. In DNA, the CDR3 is TGTGCCAGCAGCCATAGCGGGAGCTTGACAGATACGCAGTATTTT.

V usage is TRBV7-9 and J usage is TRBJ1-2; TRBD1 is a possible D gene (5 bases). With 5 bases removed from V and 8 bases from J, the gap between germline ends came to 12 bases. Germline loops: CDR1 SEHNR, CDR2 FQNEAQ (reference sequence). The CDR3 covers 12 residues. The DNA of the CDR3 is TGTGCCAGCAGCCTCCCGGGGGTCGGCTACACCTTC. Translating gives CASSLPGVGYTF.

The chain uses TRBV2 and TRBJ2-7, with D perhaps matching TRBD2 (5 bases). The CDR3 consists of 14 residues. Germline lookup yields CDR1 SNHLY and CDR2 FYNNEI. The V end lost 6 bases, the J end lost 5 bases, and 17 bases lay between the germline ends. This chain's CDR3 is CASSQTRVKDEQYF. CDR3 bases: TGTGCCAGCAGCCAAACTAGGGTGAAAGACGAGCAGTACTTC.

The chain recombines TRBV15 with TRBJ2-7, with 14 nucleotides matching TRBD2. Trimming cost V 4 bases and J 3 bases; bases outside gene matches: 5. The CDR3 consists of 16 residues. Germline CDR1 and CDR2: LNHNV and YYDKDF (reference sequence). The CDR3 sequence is CATSIGGTSGSYEQYF. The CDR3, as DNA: TGTGCCACCAGCATCGGAGGGACTAGCGGGAGCTACGAGCAGTACTTC.

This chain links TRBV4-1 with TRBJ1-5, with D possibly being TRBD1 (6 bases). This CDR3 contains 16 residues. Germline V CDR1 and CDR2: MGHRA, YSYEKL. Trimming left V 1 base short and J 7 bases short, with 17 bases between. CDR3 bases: TGCGCCAGCAGCCAAGCCTTATCACGGGGGGCCCAGCCCCAGCATTTT. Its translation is CASSQALSRGAQPQHF.

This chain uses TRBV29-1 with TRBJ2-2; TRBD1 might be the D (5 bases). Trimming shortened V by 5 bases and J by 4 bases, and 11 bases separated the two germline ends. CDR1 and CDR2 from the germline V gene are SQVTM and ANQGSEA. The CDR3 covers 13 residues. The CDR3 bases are TGCAGCGTTAGGGGCAGGTTCACCGGGGAGCTGTTTTTT. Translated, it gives CSVRGRFTGELFF.

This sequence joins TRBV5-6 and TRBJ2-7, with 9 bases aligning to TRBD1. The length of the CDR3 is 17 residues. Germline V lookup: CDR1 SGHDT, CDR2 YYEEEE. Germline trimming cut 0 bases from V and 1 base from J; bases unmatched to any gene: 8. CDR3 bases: TGTGCCAGCAGCTTGGCCCCCGGGACAGGGTTATCCTACGAGCAGTACTTC. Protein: CASSLAPGTGLSYEQYF.

CDR3 sequence reads: CASSSDRGQPQHF. DNA for the CDR3: TGTGCCAGCAGCAGCGACAGGGGTCAGCCCCAGCATTTT. The chain couples TRBV21-1 to TRBJ1-5; the table calls TRBD1, which could not be checked here. TRBV21-1 is listed as a pseudogene. This CDR3 has 13 residues.

The chain's CDR3 is CASSAGATDTQYF. In nucleotides, the CDR3 is TGTGCCAGCAGTGCTGGGGCAACAGATACGCAGTATTTT. The genes are TRBV6-4 and TRBJ2-3; D might be TRBD1 (5 bases). V dropped 4 bases and J dropped 3 bases, with 8 bases sitting between them. CDR3 length: 13 amino acids. Germline V gene data show CDR1 as MRHNA and CDR2 as SNTAGT.

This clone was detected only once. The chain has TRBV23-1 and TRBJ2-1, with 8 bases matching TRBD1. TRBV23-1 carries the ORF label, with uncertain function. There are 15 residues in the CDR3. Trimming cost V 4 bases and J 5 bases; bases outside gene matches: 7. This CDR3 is CASSRKTGVDNEQFF. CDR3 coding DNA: TGCGCCAGCAGTCGGAAGACAGGGGTGGACAATGAGCAGTTCTTC.

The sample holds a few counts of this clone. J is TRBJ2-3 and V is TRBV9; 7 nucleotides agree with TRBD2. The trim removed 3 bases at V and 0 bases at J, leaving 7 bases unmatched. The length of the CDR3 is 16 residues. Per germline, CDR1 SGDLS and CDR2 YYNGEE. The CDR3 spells CASSGRGGRSTDTQYF. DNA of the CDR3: TGTGCCAGCAGCGGGAGGGGCGGGAGAAGCACAGATACGCAGTATTTT.

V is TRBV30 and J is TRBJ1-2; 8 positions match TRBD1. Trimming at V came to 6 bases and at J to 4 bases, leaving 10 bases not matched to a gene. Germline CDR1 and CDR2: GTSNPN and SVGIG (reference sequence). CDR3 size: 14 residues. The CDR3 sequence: CACWVPGTGYGYTF. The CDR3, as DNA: TGTGCCTGTTGGGTTCCCGGGACAGGCTATGGCTACACCTTC.

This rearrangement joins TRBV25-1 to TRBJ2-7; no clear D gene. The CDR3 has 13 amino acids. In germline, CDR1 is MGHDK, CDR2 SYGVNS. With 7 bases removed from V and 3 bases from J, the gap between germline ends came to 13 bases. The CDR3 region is CASIEWAGYEQYF. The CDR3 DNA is TGTGCCAGCATAGAATGGGCAGGCTACGAGCAGTACTTC.